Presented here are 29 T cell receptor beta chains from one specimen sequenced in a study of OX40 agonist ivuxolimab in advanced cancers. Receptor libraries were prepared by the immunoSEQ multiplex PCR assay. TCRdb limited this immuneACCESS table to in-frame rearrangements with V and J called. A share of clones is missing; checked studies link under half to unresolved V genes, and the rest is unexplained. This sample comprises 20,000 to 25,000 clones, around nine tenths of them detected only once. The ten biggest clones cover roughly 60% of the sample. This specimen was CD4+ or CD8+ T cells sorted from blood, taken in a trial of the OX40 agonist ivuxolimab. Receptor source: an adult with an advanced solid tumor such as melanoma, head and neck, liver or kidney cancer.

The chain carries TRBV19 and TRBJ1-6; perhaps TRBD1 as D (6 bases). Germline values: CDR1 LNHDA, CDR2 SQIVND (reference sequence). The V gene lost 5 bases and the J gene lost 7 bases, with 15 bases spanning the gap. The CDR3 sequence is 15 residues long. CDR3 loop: CASSPRQAPNSPLHF. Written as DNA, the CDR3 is TGTGCCAGTAGTCCACGACAGGCCCCAAATTCACCCCTCCACTTT. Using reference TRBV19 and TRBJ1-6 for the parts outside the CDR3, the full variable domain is DGGITQSPKYLFRKEGQNVTLSCEQNLNHDAMYWYRQDPGQGLRLIYYSQIVNDFQKGDIAEGYSVSREKKESFPLTVTSAQKNPTAFYLCASSPRQAPNSPLHFGNGTRLTVT.

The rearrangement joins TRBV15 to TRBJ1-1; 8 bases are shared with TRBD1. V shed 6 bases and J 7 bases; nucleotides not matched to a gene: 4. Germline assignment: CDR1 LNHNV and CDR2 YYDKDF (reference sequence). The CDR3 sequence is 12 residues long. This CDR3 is CATSQGASEAFF. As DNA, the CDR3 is TGTGCCACCAGTCAGGGGGCCAGTGAAGCTTTCTTT.

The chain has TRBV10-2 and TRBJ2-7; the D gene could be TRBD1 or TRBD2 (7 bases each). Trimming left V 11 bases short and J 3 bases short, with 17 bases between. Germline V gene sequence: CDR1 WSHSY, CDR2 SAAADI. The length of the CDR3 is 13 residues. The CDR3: CAAQGGAFYEQYF. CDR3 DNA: TGCGCCGCCCAGGGGGGGGCCTTCTACGAGCAGTACTTC.

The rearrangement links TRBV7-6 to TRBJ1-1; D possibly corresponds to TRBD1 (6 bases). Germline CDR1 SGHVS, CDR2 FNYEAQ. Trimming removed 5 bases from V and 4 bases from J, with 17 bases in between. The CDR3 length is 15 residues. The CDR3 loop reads CASSDPQGGGTEAFF. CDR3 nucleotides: TGTGCCAGCAGCGACCCACAGGGAGGAGGCACTGAAGCTTTCTTT.

CDR3 DNA sequence: TGTGCCAGTAGTATCGCAGGAGACAATCAGCCCCAGCATTTT. Translating it yields CASSIAGDNQPQHF. The gene calls are TRBV19 and TRBJ1-5, with no clear D. The CDR3 contains 14 residues. The germline V gene encodes CDR1 LNHDA and CDR2 SQIVND (reference sequence). V lost 3 bases to trimming and J lost 3 bases, with 9 bases between them.

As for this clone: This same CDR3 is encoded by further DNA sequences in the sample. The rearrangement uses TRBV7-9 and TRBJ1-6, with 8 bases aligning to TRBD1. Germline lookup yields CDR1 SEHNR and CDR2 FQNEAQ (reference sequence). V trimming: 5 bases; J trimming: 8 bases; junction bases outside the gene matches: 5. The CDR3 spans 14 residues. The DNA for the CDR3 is TGTGCCAGCAGCCCAAGACAGGGGTATTCACCCCTCCACTTT. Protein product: CASSPRQGYSPLHF.

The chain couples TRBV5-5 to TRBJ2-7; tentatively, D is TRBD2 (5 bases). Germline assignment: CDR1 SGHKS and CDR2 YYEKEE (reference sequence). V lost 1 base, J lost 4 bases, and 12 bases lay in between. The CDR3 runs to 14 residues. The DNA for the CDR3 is TGTGCCAGCAGCTTGAAAGGTGAGGGATACGAGCAGTACTTC. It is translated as CASSLKGEGYEQYF.

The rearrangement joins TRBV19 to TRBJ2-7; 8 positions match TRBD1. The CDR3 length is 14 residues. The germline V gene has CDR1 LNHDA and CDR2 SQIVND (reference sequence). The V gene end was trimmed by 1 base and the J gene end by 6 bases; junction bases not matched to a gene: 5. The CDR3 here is CASSIGQGAFEQYF. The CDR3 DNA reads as TGTGCCAGTAGTATAGGGCAGGGGGCATTCGAGCAGTACTTC.

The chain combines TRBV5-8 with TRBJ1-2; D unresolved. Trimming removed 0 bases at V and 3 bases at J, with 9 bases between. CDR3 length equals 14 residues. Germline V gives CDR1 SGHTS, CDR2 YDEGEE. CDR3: CASSLAPSHYGYTF. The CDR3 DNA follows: TGTGCCAGCAGCTTGGCCCCCTCCCACTATGGCTACACCTTC.

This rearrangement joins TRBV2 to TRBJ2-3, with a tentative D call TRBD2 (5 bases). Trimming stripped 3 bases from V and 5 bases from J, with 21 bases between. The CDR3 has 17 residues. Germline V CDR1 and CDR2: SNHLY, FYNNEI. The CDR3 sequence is CASSEKRHSSWEDTQYF. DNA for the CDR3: TGTGCCAGCAGTGAGAAGCGGCACTCGTCCTGGGAAGATACGCAGTATTTT. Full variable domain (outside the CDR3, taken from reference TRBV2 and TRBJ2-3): EPEVTQTPSHQVTQMGQEVILRCVPISNHLYFYWYRQILGQKVEFLVSFYNNEISEKSEIFDDQFSVERPDGSNFTLKIRSTKLEDSAMYFCASSEKRHSSWEDTQYFGPGTRLTVL.

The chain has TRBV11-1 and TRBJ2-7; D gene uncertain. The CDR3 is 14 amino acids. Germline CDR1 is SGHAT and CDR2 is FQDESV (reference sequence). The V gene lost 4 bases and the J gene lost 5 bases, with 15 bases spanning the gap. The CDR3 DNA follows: TGTGCCAGCAGCTCTAGAGGTGTGTGGAACGAGCAGTACTTC. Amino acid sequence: CASSSRGVWNEQYF.

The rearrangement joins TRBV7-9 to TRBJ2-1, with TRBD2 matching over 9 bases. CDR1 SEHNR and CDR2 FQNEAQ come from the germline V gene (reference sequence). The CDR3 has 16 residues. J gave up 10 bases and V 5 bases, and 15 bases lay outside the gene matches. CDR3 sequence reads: CASSPQASGVAEEQFF. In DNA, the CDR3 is TGTGCCAGCAGCCCTCAGGCTAGCGGGGTTGCGGAAGAGCAGTTCTTC. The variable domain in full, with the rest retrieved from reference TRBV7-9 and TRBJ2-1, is DTGVSQNPRHKITKRGQNVTFRCDPISEHNRLYWYRQTLGQGPEFLTYFQNEAQLEKSRLLSDRFSAERPKGSFSTLEIQRTEQGDSAMYLCASSPQASGVAEEQFFGPGTRLTVL.

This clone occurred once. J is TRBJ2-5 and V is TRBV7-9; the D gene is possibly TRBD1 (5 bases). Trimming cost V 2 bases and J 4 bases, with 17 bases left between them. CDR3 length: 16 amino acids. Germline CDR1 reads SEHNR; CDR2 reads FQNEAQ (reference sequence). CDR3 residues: CASSLYAGSGAETQYF. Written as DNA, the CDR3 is TGTGCCAGCAGCTTATACGCAGGGTCCGGTGCAGAGACCCAGTACTTC.

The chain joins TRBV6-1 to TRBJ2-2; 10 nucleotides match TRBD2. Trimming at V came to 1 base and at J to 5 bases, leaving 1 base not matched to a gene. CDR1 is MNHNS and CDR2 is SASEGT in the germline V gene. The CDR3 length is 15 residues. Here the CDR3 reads CASSEELAGTGELFF. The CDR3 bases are TGTGCCAGCAGTGAAGAACTAGCGGGGACCGGGGAGCTGTTTTTT.

The CDR3 reads CASSPLEGETQYF. The CDR3 DNA is TGTGCCAGCAGTCCGCTGGAAGGAGAGACCCAGTACTTC. V is TRBV27 and J is TRBJ2-5; D uncertain. V shed 5 bases and J shed 4 bases, with 11 bases lying between them. The CDR3 runs to 13 residues. Germline assignment: CDR1 MNHEY and CDR2 SMNVEV (reference sequence).

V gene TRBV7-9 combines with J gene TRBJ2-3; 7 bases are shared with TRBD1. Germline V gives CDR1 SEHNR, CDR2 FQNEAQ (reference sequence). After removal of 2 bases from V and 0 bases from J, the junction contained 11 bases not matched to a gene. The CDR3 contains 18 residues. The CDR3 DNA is TGTGCCAGCAGCTTAAGGACAGGAGTACGAGCTAGCACAGATACGCAGTATTTT. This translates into CASSLRTGVRASTDTQYF.

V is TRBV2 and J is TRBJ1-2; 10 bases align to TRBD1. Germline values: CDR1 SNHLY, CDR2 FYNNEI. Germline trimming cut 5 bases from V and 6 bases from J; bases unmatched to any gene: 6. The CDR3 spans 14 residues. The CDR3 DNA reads TGTGCCAGCAGTAGGGACAGGGGTTTGGATGGCTACACCTTC. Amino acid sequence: CASSRDRGLDGYTF.

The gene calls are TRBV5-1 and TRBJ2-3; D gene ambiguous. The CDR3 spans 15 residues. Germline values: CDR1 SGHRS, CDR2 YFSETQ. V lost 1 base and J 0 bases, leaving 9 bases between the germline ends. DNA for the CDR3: TGCGCCAGCAGCTTGTTCGGCGGAAGCACAGATACGCAGTATTTT. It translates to CASSLFGGSTDTQYF.

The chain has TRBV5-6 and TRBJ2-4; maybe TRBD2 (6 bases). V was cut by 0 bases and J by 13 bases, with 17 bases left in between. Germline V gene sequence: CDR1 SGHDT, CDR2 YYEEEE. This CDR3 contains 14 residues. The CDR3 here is CASSLDLSPRGQYF. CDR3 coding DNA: TGTGCCAGCAGCTTGGACCTCTCACCCCGGGGGCAGTACTTC. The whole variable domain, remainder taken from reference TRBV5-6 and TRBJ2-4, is DAGVTQSPTHLIKTRGQQVTLRCSPKSGHDTVSWYQQALGQGPQFIFQYYEEEERQRGNFPDRFSGHQFPNYSSELNVNALLLGDSALYLCASSLDLSPRGQYFGAGTRLSVL.

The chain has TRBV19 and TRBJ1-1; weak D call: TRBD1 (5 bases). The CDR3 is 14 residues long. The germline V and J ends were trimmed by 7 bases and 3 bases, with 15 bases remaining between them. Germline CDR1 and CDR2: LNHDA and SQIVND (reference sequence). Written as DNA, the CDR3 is TGTGCCAGTAAGAAGGGCCCGGGGGACACTGAAGCTTTCTTT. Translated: CASKKGPGDTEAFF. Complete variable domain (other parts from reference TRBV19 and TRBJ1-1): DGGITQSPKYLFRKEGQNVTLSCEQNLNHDAMYWYRQDPGQGLRLIYYSQIVNDFQKGDIAEGYSVSREKKESFPLTVTSAQKNPTAFYLCASKKGPGDTEAFFGQGTRLTVV.

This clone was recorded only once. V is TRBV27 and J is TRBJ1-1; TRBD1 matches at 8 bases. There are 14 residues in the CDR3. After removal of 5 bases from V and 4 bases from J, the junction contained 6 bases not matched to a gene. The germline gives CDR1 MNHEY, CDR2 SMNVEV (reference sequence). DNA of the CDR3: TGTGCCAGCAGTCCACAGGGGGAGAGCACTGAAGCTTTCTTT. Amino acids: CASSPQGESTEAFF.

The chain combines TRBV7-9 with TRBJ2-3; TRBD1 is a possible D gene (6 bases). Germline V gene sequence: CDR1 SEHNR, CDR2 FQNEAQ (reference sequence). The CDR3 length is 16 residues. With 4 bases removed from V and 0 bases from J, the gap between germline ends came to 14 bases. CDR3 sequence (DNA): TGTGCCAGCAGCTCGCTACAGGGTGGGAGCACAGATACGCAGTATTTT. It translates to CASSSLQGGSTDTQYF.

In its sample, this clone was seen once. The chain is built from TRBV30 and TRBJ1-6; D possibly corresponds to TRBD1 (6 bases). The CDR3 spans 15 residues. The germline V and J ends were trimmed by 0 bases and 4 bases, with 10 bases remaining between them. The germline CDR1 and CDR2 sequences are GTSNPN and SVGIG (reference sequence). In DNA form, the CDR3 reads TGTGCCTGGAGTGTGCGGACAGCGTATAATTCACCCCTCCACTTT. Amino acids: CAWSVRTAYNSPLHF. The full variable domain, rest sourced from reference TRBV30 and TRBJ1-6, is SQTIHQWPATLVQPVGSPLSLECTVEGTSNPNLYWYRQAAGRGLQLLFYSVGIGQISSEVPQNLSASRPQDRQFILSSKKLLLSDSGFYLCAWSVRTAYNSPLHFGNGTRLTVT.

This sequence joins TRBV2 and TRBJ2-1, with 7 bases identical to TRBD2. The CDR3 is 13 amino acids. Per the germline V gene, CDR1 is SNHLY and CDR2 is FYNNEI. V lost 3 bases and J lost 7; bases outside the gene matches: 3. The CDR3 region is CASSEGGTNEQFF. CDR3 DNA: TGTGCCAGCAGTGAGGGGGGGACGAATGAGCAGTTCTTC.

CDR3: CASSPVVGRLSYEQYF. The CDR3 nucleotides read TGTGCCAGCAGTCCCGTAGTAGGACGACTCTCCTACGAGCAGTACTTC. The J gene is TRBJ2-7, the V gene TRBV7-9; D gene uncertain. The CDR3 contains 16 residues. Germline V gives CDR1 SEHNR, CDR2 FQNEAQ (reference sequence). Trimming pared 6 bases from V and 0 bases from J, leaving 18 bases between.

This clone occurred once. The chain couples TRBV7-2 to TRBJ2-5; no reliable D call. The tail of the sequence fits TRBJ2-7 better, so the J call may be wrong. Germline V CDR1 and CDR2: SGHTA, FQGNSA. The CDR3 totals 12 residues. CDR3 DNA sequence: TGTGCCAGCAGCTTAGTTGGGTACGAGCAGTACTTC. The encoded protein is CASSLVGYEQYF.

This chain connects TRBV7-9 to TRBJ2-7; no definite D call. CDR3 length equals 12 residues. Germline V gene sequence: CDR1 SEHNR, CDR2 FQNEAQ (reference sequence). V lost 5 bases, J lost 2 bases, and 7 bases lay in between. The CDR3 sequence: CASSTNTYEQYF. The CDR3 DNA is TGTGCCAGCAGCACGAACACCTACGAGCAGTACTTC. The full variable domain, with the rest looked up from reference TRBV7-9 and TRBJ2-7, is DTGVSQNPRHKITKRGQNVTFRCDPISEHNRLYWYRQTLGQGPEFLTYFQNEAQLEKSRLLSDRFSAERPKGSFSTLEIQRTEQGDSAMYLCASSTNTYEQYFGPGTRLTVT.

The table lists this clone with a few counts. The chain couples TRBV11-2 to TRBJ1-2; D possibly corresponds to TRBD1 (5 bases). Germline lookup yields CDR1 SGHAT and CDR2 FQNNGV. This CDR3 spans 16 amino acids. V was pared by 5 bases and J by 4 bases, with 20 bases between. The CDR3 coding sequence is TGTGCCAGCAGCCCTAGCGGGGCTGGACTGTTCTATGGCTACACCTTC. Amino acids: CASSPSGAGLFYGYTF. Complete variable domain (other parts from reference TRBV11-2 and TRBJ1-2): EAGVAQSPRYKIIEKRQSVAFWCNPISGHATLYWYQQILGQGPKLLIQFQNNGVVDDSQLPKDRFSAERLKGVDSTLKIQPAKLEDSAVYLCASSPSGAGLFYGYTFGSGTRLTVV.

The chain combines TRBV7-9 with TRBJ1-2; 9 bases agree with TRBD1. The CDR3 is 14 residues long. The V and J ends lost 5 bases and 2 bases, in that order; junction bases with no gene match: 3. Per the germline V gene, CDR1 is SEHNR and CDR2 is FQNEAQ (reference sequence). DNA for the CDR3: TGTGCCAGCAGCACGGGACAGGGAAACTATGGCTACACCTTC. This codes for CASSTGQGNYGYTF.